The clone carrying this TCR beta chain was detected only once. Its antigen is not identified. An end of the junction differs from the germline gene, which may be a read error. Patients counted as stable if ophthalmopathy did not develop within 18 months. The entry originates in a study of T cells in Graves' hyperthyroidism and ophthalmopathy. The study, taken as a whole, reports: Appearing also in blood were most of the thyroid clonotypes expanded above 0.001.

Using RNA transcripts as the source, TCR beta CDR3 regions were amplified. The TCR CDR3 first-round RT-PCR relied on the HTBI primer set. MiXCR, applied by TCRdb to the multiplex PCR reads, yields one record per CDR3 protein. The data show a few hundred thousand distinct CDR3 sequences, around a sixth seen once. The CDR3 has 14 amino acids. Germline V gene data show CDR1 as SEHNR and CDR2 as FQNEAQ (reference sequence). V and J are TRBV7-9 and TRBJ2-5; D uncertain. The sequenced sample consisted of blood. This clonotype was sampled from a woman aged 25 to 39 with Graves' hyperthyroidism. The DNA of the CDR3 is TGTGCCAGCAACTTATTCACAGAACAAGAGACCCAGTACTTC. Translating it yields CASNLFTEQETQYF.